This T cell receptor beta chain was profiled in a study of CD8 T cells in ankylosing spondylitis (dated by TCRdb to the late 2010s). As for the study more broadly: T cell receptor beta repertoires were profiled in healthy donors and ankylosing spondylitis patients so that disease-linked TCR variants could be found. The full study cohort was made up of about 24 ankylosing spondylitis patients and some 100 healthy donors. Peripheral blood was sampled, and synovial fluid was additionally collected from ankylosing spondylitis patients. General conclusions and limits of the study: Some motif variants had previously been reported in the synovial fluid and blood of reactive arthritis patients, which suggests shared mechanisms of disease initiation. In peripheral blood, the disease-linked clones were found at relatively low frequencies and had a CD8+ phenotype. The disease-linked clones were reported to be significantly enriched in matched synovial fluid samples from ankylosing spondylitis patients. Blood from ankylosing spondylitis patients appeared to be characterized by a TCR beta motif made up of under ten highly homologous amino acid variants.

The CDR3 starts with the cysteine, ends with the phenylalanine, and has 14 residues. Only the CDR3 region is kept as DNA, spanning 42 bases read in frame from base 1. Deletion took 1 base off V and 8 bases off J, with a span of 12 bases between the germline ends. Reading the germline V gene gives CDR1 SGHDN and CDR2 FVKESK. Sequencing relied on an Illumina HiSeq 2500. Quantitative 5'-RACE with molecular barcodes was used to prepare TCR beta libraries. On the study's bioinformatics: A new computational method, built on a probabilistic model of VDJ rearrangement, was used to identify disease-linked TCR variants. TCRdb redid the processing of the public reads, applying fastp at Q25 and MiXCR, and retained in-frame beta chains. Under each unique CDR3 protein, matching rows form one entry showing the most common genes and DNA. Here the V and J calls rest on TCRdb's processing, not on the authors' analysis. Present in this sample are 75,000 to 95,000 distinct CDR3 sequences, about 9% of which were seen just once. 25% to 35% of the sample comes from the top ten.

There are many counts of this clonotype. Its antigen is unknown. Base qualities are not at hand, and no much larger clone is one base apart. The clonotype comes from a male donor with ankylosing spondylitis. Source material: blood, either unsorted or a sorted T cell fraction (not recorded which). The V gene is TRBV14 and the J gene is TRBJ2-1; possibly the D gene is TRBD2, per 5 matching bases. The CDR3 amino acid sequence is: CASSQVLAPDEQFF. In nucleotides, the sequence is TGTGCCAGCAGCCAAGTCTTAGCGCCCGATGAGCAGTTCTTC.